These 4 T cell receptor beta chains share one sample of origin, sequenced in a study of T cell changes during pregnancy in multiple sclerosis. Sequencing used immunoSEQ multiplex PCR; TCRdb keeps in-frame clones, though not all of them. The sample yields about 53,000 clones, about 90% seen once. Material: CD4+ T cells from peripheral blood mononuclear cells, obtained in the third trimester of pregnancy. These receptors all come from a female donor with multiple sclerosis, enrolled in a pregnancy study.

This chain connects TRBV29-1 to TRBJ2-7; D might be TRBD1 (6 bases). Germline V gene sequence: CDR1 SQVTM, CDR2 ANQGSEA. This CDR3 is built from 13 residues. The V end lost 6 bases, the J end lost 0 bases, and 12 bases lay between the germline ends. CDR3 protein: CSVGAGDSYEQYF. As DNA, the CDR3 is TGCAGCGTAGGAGCAGGGGACTCCTACGAGCAGTACTTC.

This clone is a singleton in its sample. The V and J genes are TRBV5-1 and TRBJ2-5, with 7 bases identical to TRBD2. V lost 1 base to trimming and J lost 0 bases; unmatched junction nucleotides: 0. The CDR3 runs to 14 residues. The germline CDR1 and CDR2 sequences are SGHRS and YFSETQ. In DNA form, the CDR3 reads TGCGCCAGCAGCTTGAGCGGGGACCAAGAGACCCAGTACTTC. Amino acids: CASSLSGDQETQYF.

This sequence joins TRBV5-1 and TRBJ1-2; 10 bases match TRBD1. V dropped 3 bases and J dropped 5; count of bases not matched to a gene: 7. The CDR3 totals 15 residues. Germline V gives CDR1 SGHRS, CDR2 YFSETQ. CDR3 nucleotide sequence: TGCGCCAGCAGCTGGACCCCGGGACAGGGGTATGGCTACACCTTC. Its protein is CASSWTPGQGYGYTF.

The chain combines TRBV4-1 with TRBJ2-1; 7 positions agree with TRBD2. Unmatched junction bases numbered 6, after V lost 2 bases and J lost 8 bases. CDR1 and CDR2 (germline): MGHRA, YSYEKL. The CDR3 covers 14 residues. The CDR3: CASSQPLGGDEQFF. CDR3 coding DNA: TGCGCCAGCAGCCAACCGCTTGGGGGGGATGAGCAGTTCTTC.